One and the same sample provided the 26 T cell receptor beta chains below, sequenced in a study of blood T cell repertoires in COVID-19. Sequencing used immunoSEQ multiplex PCR; TCRdb keeps in-frame clones, though not all of them. The data show 380,000 or so clones, with roughly four fifths seen just once and 0.85% to 1.3% held by the top ten. The sample consisted of peripheral blood. These receptors came from a human donor with acute or convalescent COVID-19. The donor label of this sample is uncertain.

The J gene is TRBJ1-4, the V gene TRBV4-2; the D is unclear. CDR1 is LGHNA, CDR2 YNFKEQ, per germline. The CDR3 has 15 residues. Trimming took off 0 bases at V and 4 bases at J, with 9 bases between the two ends. The chain's CDR3 is CASSQEPGSNEKLFF. CDR3 DNA sequence: TGTGCCAGCAGCCAAGAGCCAGGAAGTAATGAAAAACTGTTTTTT.

This clone was observed a handful of times. The chain uses TRBV6-5 and TRBJ1-2; D unresolved. This CDR3 has 13 amino acids. The germline CDR1 and CDR2 sequences are MNHEY and SVGAGI. The V end was cut by 8 bases, the J end by 7 bases, with 17 bases between. This CDR3 is CASFDTINLGYTF. The CDR3 nucleotides are TGTGCCAGCTTCGACACGATTAACCTTGGCTACACCTTC.

The V call is TRBV7-2, the J call TRBJ1-2; tentative D call: TRBD1 (5 bases). V gave up 2 bases and J gave up 0 bases, with 16 bases separating them. The germline CDR1 and CDR2 sequences are SGHTA and FQGNSA. The CDR3 extends over 17 amino acids. For the CDR3, the DNA is TGTGCCAGCAGCTTAAAATTTCCCGGGGGGACTAACTATGGCTACACCTTC. Translating gives CASSLKFPGGTNYGYTF.

The genes are TRBV5-4 and TRBJ1-2; 9 bases are shared with TRBD1. J was trimmed by 2 bases and V by 4 bases; bases with no gene match: 6. Looked up from germline, CDR1 is SGHNT and CDR2 is YYREEE (reference sequence). The CDR3 length is 15 residues. The CDR3 DNA follows: TGTGCCAGCAGCAATGTCGGACAGGGGAACTATGGCTACACCTTC. It codes for CASSNVGQGNYGYTF.

This clone was picked up a small number of times. The V call is TRBV18, the J call TRBJ1-6, with 7 bases fitting TRBD1. The CDR3 loop spans 17 amino acids. From germline, CDR1 is KGHSH and CDR2 LQKENI. The J segment lost 9 bases and the V segment lost 1 base, leaving 12 bases of the junction unmatched. The chain's CDR3 is CASSPRDRPSLGSPLHF. The CDR3 DNA reads as TGTGCCAGCTCACCACGGGACAGACCTTCCCTAGGTTCACCCCTCCACTTT.

The chain joins TRBV9 to TRBJ2-1; weak D call: TRBD2 (6 bases). Deletions cut 0 bases from V and 7 bases from J, with 14 bases between. Germline V gene sequence: CDR1 SGDLS, CDR2 YYNGEE. The CDR3 covers 15 residues. The CDR3 loop reads CASSVAQEGRNEQFF. The CDR3 bases are TGTGCCAGCAGCGTAGCGCAGGAGGGGAGAAATGAGCAGTTCTTC.

This clone was counted only a few times. The chain has TRBV14 and TRBJ1-1, with TRBD1 matching over 7 bases. V shed 2 bases, J shed 2 bases, and the junction held 5 bases outside the gene matches. In germline, CDR1 is SGHDN, CDR2 FVKESK. The CDR3 runs 15 residues. For the CDR3, the DNA is TGTGCCAGCAGCCAACCGGGACAGCCAAACACTGAAGCTTTCTTT. Amino acid sequence: CASSQPGQPNTEAFF.

V is TRBV19 and J is TRBJ1-5; 7 bases line up with TRBD1. Trimming cost V 2 bases and J 6 bases; bases outside gene matches: 4. The CDR3 is made up of 14 amino acids. Germline-derived CDR1 and CDR2 are LNHDA and SQIVND (reference sequence). CDR3 DNA sequence: TGTGCCAGTAGTATATACAGGGGTGGTCAGCCCCAGCATTTT. As protein: CASSIYRGGQPQHF. The whole variable domain, filled in from reference TRBV19 and TRBJ1-5, reads DGGITQSPKYLFRKEGQNVTLSCEQNLNHDAMYWYRQDPGQGLRLIYYSQIVNDFQKGDIAEGYSVSREKKESFPLTVTSAQKNPTAFYLCASSIYRGGQPQHFGDGTRLSIL.

This clone has only a few counts. The V call is TRBV2, the J call TRBJ2-7; perhaps TRBD1 as D (8 bases). The V and J ends lost 2 bases and 6 bases respectively, with 38 bases between them. CDR1 is SNHLY, CDR2 FYNNEI, per germline. This CDR3 has 22 amino acids. CDR3 nucleotide sequence: TGTGCCAGCAGTGAATGGGTCTCGGACAGGGAGGGATTCAGAGGGCGAGTGGCCGAGCAGTACTTC. Its protein product is CASSEWVSDREGFRGRVAEQYF.

This clone was detected only a few times. This chain joins TRBV10-1 and TRBJ2-5; 9 nucleotides match TRBD1. Germline V gives CDR1 WNHNN, CDR2 SYGVQD (reference sequence). The CDR3 consists of 16 residues. J gave up 4 bases and V 6 bases, and 12 bases lay outside the gene matches. The CDR3 bases are TGCGCCAGCAGCCAGAAAGACAGGGGGGGAGGAGAGACCCAGTACTTC. Protein product: CASSQKDRGGGETQYF.

The V and J genes are TRBV19 and TRBJ2-1; 11 positions match TRBD1. The CDR3 loop spans 18 amino acids. J lost 4 bases, V lost 4 bases, and 12 bases had no gene match. Germline values: CDR1 LNHDA, CDR2 SQIVND (reference sequence). CDR3 nucleotide sequence: TGTGCCAGTAGTAATTCTTTTCCCGGGACAGGGGGTTACAATGAGCAGTTCTTC. Amino acids: CASSNSFPGTGGYNEQFF.

This sequence joins TRBV6-6 and TRBJ2-7; D gene ambiguous. V lost 7 bases and J 3 bases, leaving 13 bases between the germline ends. From germline, CDR1 is MNHNY and CDR2 SVGAGI (reference sequence). The CDR3 length is 13 residues. This CDR3 is CASTLGQFYEQYF. CDR3 nucleotide sequence: TGTGCCAGCACCCTTGGGCAGTTCTACGAGCAGTACTTC.

V usage is TRBV7-8 and J usage is TRBJ2-1; possible D gene TRBD2, 5 bases. This CDR3 has 15 amino acids. V dropped 5 bases and J dropped 12 bases, with 23 bases sitting between them. The V gene's germline CDR1 is SGHVS and CDR2 FQNEAQ. Here the CDR3 reads CASSRLGLGDRRQFF. CDR3 nucleotide sequence: TGTGCCAGCAGCCGCCTAGGACTCGGCGATCGGCGGCAGTTCTTC.

The chain has TRBV30 and TRBJ1-1; tentatively, D is TRBD1 (6 bases). The CDR3 is made up of 14 amino acids. V lost 6 bases and J lost 0, with 14 bases in between. CDR1 is GTSNPN, CDR2 SVGIG, per germline (reference sequence). Here the CDR3 reads CACRGHNMNTEAFF. The DNA for the CDR3 is TGTGCCTGTAGGGGACACAACATGAACACTGAAGCTTTCTTT.

This chain joins TRBV6-5 and TRBJ1-1, with D possibly TRBD1 on 6 matching bases. Trimming pared 7 bases from V and 7 bases from J, leaving 19 bases between. Germline CDR1 reads MNHEY; CDR2 reads SVGAGI. The CDR3 loop spans 14 amino acids. The CDR3 loop reads CASNPNRDKLEAFF. The CDR3 nucleotides are TGTGCCAGCAACCCTAACCGGGACAAACTTGAAGCTTTCTTT.

The rearrangement joins TRBV7-9 to TRBJ1-1; 8 bases are shared with TRBD1. The CDR3 covers 14 residues. V was clipped by 3 bases and J by 6 bases; unmatched bases: 6. Germline CDR1 and CDR2: SEHNR and FQNEAQ (reference sequence). The CDR3 region has the DNA TGTGCCAGCAGCTTCCAGGGGGCTGGGGCTGAAGCTTTCTTT. It is translated as CASSFQGAGAEAFF.

This clone was counted between two and nine times. This sequence joins TRBV30 and TRBJ2-3, with D perhaps TRBD2 (5 bases). The V end was cut by 8 bases, the J end by 4 bases, with 16 bases between. This CDR3 contains 13 residues. Germline V gene data show CDR1 as GTSNPN and CDR2 as SVGIG (reference sequence). CDR3 DNA sequence: TGTGCCCTTAATCGGGGTTGGGCAGATACGCAGTATTTT. Residues: CALNRGWADTQYF.

V is TRBV7-6 and J is TRBJ1-5; 8 bases align to TRBD1. Per the germline V gene, CDR1 is SGHVS and CDR2 is FNYEAQ. The CDR3 contains 20 residues. The trim removed 5 bases at V and 4 bases at J, leaving 22 bases unmatched. The CDR3: CASSPAARQGTYRGNQPQHF. In nucleotides, the CDR3 is TGTGCCAGCAGCCCCGCTGCGAGACAGGGGACGTACAGGGGGAATCAGCCCCAGCATTTT. The full variable domain, completed using reference TRBV7-6 and TRBJ1-5, is GAGVSQSPRYKVTKRGQDVALRCDPISGHVSLYWYRQALGQGPEFLTYFNYEAQQDKSGLPNDRFSAERPEGSISTLTIQRTEQRDSAMYRCASSPAARQGTYRGNQPQHFGDGTRLSIL.

This sequence joins TRBV6-5 and TRBJ2-7; TRBD1 agrees at 8 bases. V shed 8 bases and J 3 bases; nucleotides not matched to a gene: 9. Germline assignment: CDR1 MNHEY and CDR2 SVGAGI. The CDR3 has 14 amino acids. This chain's CDR3 is CASGQGANVYEQYF. Written as DNA, the CDR3 is TGTGCCAGCGGTCAGGGGGCAAATGTCTACGAGCAGTACTTC.

The chain employs TRBV19 and TRBJ1-1, with TRBD1 matching over 7 bases. Germline CDR1 and CDR2: LNHDA and SQIVND (reference sequence). Losses at the gene ends were 5 bases for V and 9 bases for J; bases not matched to a gene: 15. The CDR3 extends over 15 amino acids. CDR3 protein: CASSRGIRGQGQAFF. The CDR3 nucleotides are TGTGCCAGTAGTCGCGGGATAAGGGGGCAGGGGCAAGCTTTCTTT.

This clone was detected a few times. CDR3 sequence (DNA): TGTGCCAGTAGTCTTCGGGGGTCTAATCAGCCCCAGCATTTT. Translating gives CASSLRGSNQPQHF. The chain uses TRBV19 and TRBJ1-5; D might be TRBD1 (5 bases). This CDR3 contains 14 residues. V lost 5 bases and J 4 bases, leaving 12 bases between the germline ends. Germline CDR1 is LNHDA and CDR2 is SQIVND (reference sequence).

The chain uses TRBV6-6 and TRBJ1-1; a possible D gene is TRBD1 (5 bases). Between the trimmed V and J ends, which lost 2 bases and 1 base, there was a span of 8 bases. The CDR3 has 14 amino acids. Looked up from germline, CDR1 is MNHNY and CDR2 is SVGAGI (reference sequence). For the CDR3, the DNA is TGTGCCAGCAGTTACGACAGCCGGAACACTGAAGCTTTCTTT. This sequence encodes CASSYDSRNTEAFF.

The CDR3 DNA is TGTGCCAGCAGGGTAGCGGGAGTCCAAGAGACCCAGTACTTC. This codes for CASRVAGVQETQYF. The chain is built from TRBV6-6 and TRBJ2-5, with TRBD2 identical over 9 bases. The CDR3 totals 14 residues. With V trimmed by 6 bases and J by 1 base, 3 bases remained unmatched. CDR1 is MNHNY, CDR2 SVGAGI, per germline (reference sequence).

The chain carries TRBV4-1 and TRBJ2-7, with TRBD2 as a possible D gene (7 bases). CDR3 length: 14 residues. The germline V and J ends were trimmed by 1 base and 7 bases, with 14 bases remaining between them. The germline V gene has CDR1 MGHRA and CDR2 YSYEKL. CDR3 sequence reads: CASSQVGGAGEQYF. As DNA, the CDR3 is TGCGCCAGCAGCCAAGTTGGGGGGGCTGGGGAGCAGTACTTC.

There are a few counts of this clone. The J gene is TRBJ2-1, the V gene TRBV6-6; TRBD1 might be the D (6 bases). V lost 2 bases and J lost 6, with 11 bases in between. The CDR3 extends over 14 amino acids. Germline CDR1 and CDR2: MNHNY and SVGAGI (reference sequence). CDR3 sequence reads: CASSYPGAGNEQFF. The CDR3 DNA sequence: TGTGCCAGCAGTTACCCAGGGGCTGGCAATGAGCAGTTCTTC.

This chain links TRBV2 with TRBJ2-7; D may be TRBD2 (7 bases). Germline loops: CDR1 SNHLY, CDR2 FYNNEI. The V gene lost 4 bases and the J gene lost 5 bases, with 18 bases spanning the gap. The CDR3 is 15 amino acids. CDR3 sequence: CASSVGGGPRNEQYF. For the CDR3, the DNA is TGTGCCAGCAGTGTTGGGGGGGGCCCTAGAAACGAGCAGTACTTC.